These T cell receptor beta chains were read from a single sample in a study of T cells in Graves' hyperthyroidism and ophthalmopathy. TCRdb reanalysed the multiplex PCR reads using MiXCR and keeps one entry per CDR3 protein. Found here are around 760,000 distinct CDR3 sequences, under 45% of them singletons; the top ten hold around 32%. Sequences were obtained from blood. The receptors come from a woman aged 40 to 50 with Graves' hyperthyroidism. CDR3s include the opening cysteine and the closing phenylalanine or tryptophan. D genes are given only for firm matches. Expanded clones get a size class; other rows say once, few or many, or leave the size out.

d_call clone_size j_call v_call cdr3_aa cdr3_nt
TRBD1 . TRBJ2-1 TRBV7-2 CASSLEQGAYNEQFF TGTGCCAGCAGCTTAGAACAGGGGGCCTACAATGAGCAGTTCTTC
. . TRBJ1-2 TRBV7-9 CASSQVFQVNYGYTF TGCGCCAGCAGCCAGGTTTTCCAGGTCAACTATGGCTACACCTTC
. many TRBJ1-2 TRBV7-8 CASSLRLNYGYTF TGTGCCAGCAGCTTGAGGCTAAACTATGGCTACACCTTC
TRBD2 many TRBJ2-7 TRBV2 CATSLAGSSYEQYF TGTGCCACTTCCCTAGCGGGGAGCTCCTACGAGCAGTACTTC
TRBD1 many TRBJ1-2 TRBV12-3/TRBV12-4 CASSSTGSSSKGYTF TGTGCCAGCAGTTCGACAGGGTCGAGTTCGAAGGGCTACACCTTC
. many TRBJ1-5 TRBV10-3 CAISGGGQVSNQPQHF TGTGCCATCAGTGGGGGGGGGCAGGTGAGCAATCAGCCCCAGCATTTT
. . TRBJ2-7 TRBV5-5 CASSQEGGSYNEQYF TGCGCCAGCAGCCAAGAAGGGGGATCCTACAATGAGCAGTACTTC
TRBD1 few TRBJ1-3 TRBV4-3 CASSPTPGQGSHTIYF TGCGCCAGCAGCCCCACACCGGGACAGGGTTCTCACACCATATATTTT
TRBD1 few TRBJ2-7 TRBV6-6 CASSWGTGFEQYF TGTGCCAGCAGTTGGGGGACAGGGTTCGAGCAGTACTTC
. . TRBJ2-3 TRBV24-1 CATSDFGTSSTDTQYF TGTGCCACCAGTGATTTCGGGACAAGTAGCACAGATACGCAGTATTTT
TRBD2 few TRBJ2-3 TRBV11-2 CASSLSARGGTDTQYF TGTGCCAGCAGCTTATCCGCGCGGGGGGGCACAGATACGCAGTATTTT
. . TRBJ1-6 TRBV7-2 CASTLGGLNSPLHF TGTGCCAGCACCTTAGGGGGGCTGAATTCACCCCTCCACTTT